This paragraph covers one T cell receptor beta chain sequence. Its matching antigen is unknown. The data were taken from a study of cytomegalovirus exposure and HLA in healthy donors. Broader study findings: Cytomegalovirus-associated status was assigned to some 160 TCR beta chains. In an earlier analysis, in around 590 donors, most V segments appeared productive either ~87% or ~30% of the time.

The PCR used 60 Vbeta and 13 Jbeta primers. Sequencing was performed with immunoSEQ multiplex PCR; in TCRdb, only in-frame clones are kept and a portion is missing. The sample shows more than 110,000 clones, more than 9.5% of them seen only once. Trimming removed 3 bases from V and 5 bases from J; junction bases left unmatched: 5. The CDR3 totals 14 residues. Germline loops: CDR1 MDHEN, CDR2 SYDVKM. This chain connects TRBV28 to TRBJ2-5; 8 bases are shared with TRBD2. This TCR came from a man aged 50 to 60 in good health and CMV-seronegative. Sequenced input: PBMCs. The DNA for the CDR3 is TGTGCCAGCAGTTTGCGGGAGGCCCCGGAGACCCAGTACTTC. Its protein is CASSLREAPETQYF.